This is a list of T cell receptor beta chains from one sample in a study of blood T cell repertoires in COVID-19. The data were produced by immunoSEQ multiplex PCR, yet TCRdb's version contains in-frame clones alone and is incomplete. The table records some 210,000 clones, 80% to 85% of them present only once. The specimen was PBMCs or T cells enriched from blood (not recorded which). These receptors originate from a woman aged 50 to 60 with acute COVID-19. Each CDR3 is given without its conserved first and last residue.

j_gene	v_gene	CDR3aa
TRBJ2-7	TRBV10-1	ASSPNLGQESSYEQY
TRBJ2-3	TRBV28	ASSQFSSTDTQY
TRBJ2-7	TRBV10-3	AISESSGGSPYEQY
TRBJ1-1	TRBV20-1	SARLNIEAF
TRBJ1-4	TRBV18	ASSPTPREKLF
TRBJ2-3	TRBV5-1	ASSPGGAQDTQY
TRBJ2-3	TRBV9	ASSVVGRGADTQY
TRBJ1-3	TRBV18	ASSPQRGGLGGNTIY
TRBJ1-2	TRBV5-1	ASSPRPGQGSYT
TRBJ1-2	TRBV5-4	ASSRTGTVYGYT
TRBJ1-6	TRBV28	ATTTTWDRRNSPLH
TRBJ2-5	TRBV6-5	ASSGGWTAGETQY
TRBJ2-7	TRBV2	ASSLNSYEQY
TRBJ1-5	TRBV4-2	ASSQAGAGGNQPQH
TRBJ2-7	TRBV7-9	ASSYGQGSEQY
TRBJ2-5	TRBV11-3	ASSLVQGAETQY
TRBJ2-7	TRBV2	AGRRQGPSYEQY
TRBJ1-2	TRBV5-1	ASSPGDREGYT
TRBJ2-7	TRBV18	ASSAPGQGVHEQY
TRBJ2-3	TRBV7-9	ASSFATSATLDTQY
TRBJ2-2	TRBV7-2	ASSLYMGGMAGELF
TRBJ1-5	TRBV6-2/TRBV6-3	ASSSQGAWSNQPQH
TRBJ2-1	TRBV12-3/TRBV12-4	ASSFPFNEQF
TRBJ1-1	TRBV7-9	ASSLPVNTEAF
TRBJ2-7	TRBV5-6	ASSFRTLAGAEQY
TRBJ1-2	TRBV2	ASRRQGLIYGYT
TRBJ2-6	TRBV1	TSSHANRNNMANVLT
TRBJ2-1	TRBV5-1	ASSPGALAGVGNEQF
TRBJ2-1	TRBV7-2	ASSLVALAGANNEQF
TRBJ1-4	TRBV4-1	ASSARGRRRNEKLF
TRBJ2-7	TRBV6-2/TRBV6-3	ASSYRQAGGPYEQY
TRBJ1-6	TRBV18	ASSPNSLVPGGIGPLH
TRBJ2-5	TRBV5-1	ASSLGLAGQETQY
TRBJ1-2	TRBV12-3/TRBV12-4	ASSLTGDYGYT
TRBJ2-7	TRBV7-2	ASSRTGPSYEQY
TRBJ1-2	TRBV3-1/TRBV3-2	ASSNAGGTAFGYT
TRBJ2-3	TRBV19	ASTSLSGNTQY
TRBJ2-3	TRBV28	ASSLTGGADTQY
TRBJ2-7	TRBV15	ATSRDDRVDEQY
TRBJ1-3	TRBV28	ASRDSVSGNTIY
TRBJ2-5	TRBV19	ASSIDRYYQETQY
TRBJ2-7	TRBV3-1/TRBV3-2	SSRGASAYEQY
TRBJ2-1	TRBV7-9	ASSSRDRVNEQF
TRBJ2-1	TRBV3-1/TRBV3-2	ASSQVDRGINNEQF
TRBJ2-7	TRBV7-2	ASSSSPNQGAYEQY
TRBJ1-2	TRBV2	ASSGTADRGYT
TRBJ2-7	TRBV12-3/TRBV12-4	ASSLKAKNEQY
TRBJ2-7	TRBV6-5	ASSYSGQGSYEQY
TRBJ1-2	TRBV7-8	ASSRFGTGSYGYT
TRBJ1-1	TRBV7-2	ASSTQGGTEAF
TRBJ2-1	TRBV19	ASSIGPRTGVNEQF
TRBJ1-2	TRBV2	ASSRTEFYGYT
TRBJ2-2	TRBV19	ASSIGTSGLTGELF
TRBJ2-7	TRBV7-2	ASSLEVGVRIYEQY
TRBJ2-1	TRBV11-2	ASSRDFNEQF
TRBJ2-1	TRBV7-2	ASSSGLAGGNEQF
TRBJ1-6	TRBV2	ASRGQGYSPLH
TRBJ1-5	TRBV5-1	ASSAGGNQPQH
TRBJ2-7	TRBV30	AFTPVPPSYEQY